Sequencing of this T cell receptor (beta chain) was carried out in a study of glioma-infiltrating T cells after dendritic cell vaccination. Study context: Samples are from glioblastoma patients in Phase I and II dendritic cell vaccine trials.

Stated time point: after dendritic cell vaccination, including at tumor progression/relapse. The primer mix had 60 V beta and 13 J beta primers. Sequenced by immunoSEQ multiplex PCR; TCRdb stores in-frame clones only, minus some. Counted here are 100,000 or so clones, almost 90% occurring once; the ten biggest clones make up roughly 2.8%. The source was blood, collected after dendritic cell vaccination. The sequence was collected from a human donor with glioblastoma.

Here the CDR3 DNA reads TGTGCCAGCTCATCCACAGGGGGGACGGGCTACACCTTC. Its protein is CASSSTGGTGYTF. The J gene is TRBJ1-2, the V gene TRBV18; 8 bases map to TRBD1. The CDR3 has 13 amino acids. Germline CDR1 is KGHSH and CDR2 is LQKENI. Trimming at V came to 5 bases and at J to 8 bases, leaving 7 bases not matched to a gene.